This T cell receptor (beta chain) was sequenced for a study of blood T cells in healthy people across ages. A sample-barcoded 5' primer and a J-beta primer mix were used in a second PCR of roughly 7 to 11 cycles. Each cDNA molecule carried a tag from a template-switch adaptor that contained 12 random nucleotides. TCRdb analysed the 5' RACE reads with MiXCR anew, one entry per CDR3 protein. The data show over a million distinct CDR3 sequences, 40% to 50% seen once. The CDR3 is 15 residues long. The germline CDR1 and CDR2 sequences are SGHDT and YYEEEE. Trimming pared 4 bases from V and 4 bases from J, leaving 17 bases between. Study-wide results and caveats: Whereas aged donors had fewer naive CD4+ cells, long-lived donors had more of them and higher diversity. One million T cells yielded diversity estimates that were considered underestimates.

Only a few counts were recorded for this clonotype. Its specificity is not known. The sequence was obtained from a woman between 18 and 29 years old in good health. The rearrangement joins TRBV5-6 to TRBJ2-5, with D perhaps matching TRBD2 (5 bases). The sequenced sample consisted of blood. The CDR3 sequence: CASSDSDPRGETQYF. DNA of the CDR3: TGTGCCAGCAGCGATTCAGACCCCCGGGGAGAGACCCAGTACTTC.